The clone carrying this T cell receptor (beta chain) was observed many times. TCRdb recomputed calls from the 5' RACE reads with MiXCR, one row per CDR3 protein. Of about 690,000 distinct CDR3 sequences in the sample, roughly 20% were seen once. This sample was taken from a study of identical twins. With V trimmed by 7 bases and J by 6 bases, 15 bases remained unmatched. This CDR3 is built from 16 residues. Another study also made use of these data, one on T cells expressing NK-cell markers. From that study: In a group of 5 or 6 donors, dominant NKG2C+ clonotypes represented about 1.0-7.5% of CD8+ T cells. Clones of NKG2C+ T cells that had expanded were of unclear HCMV specificity.

The chain joins TRBV12-3 or TRBV12-4 to TRBJ1-1; 9 nucleotides match TRBD1. The source of this sequence is a woman aged 18-35 years in good health. Specimen: PBMCs. This CDR3 reads CASTYFWGDRAPEAFF. CDR3 in DNA: TGTGCCAGCACTTACTTTTGGGGGGACAGGGCCCCTGAAGCTTTCTTT.